The next 17 T cell receptor beta chains were all read from a single sample in a study of Ad26.COV2.S vaccination and SARS-CoV-2 variants. Data came from immunoSEQ multiplex PCR; TCRdb stores just in-frame clones and leaves some out. This table has fewer than 600,000 clones, 89% appearing once. Treatment indicated: 15 to 20 received Ad26.COV2.S at low or high dose, single or two shots; 5 received placebo; per-sample allocation not given. The samples were gathered on day 63 after the first injection of vaccine or placebo. The sample here was peripheral blood, taken in a trial of Ad26.COV2.S vaccine versus placebo. The receptors were gathered from a person aged 18-65 years who received the Ad26.COV2.S COVID-19 vaccine or a placebo.

This clone occurred once. The rearrangement uses TRBV7-6 and TRBJ1-2; 8 bases align to TRBD1. This CDR3 has 14 amino acids. Trimming took 5 bases from V and 2 from J; bases not matched to a gene: 4. In germline, CDR1 is SGHVS, CDR2 FNYEAQ. The CDR3 nucleotides read TGTGCCAGCAGCGCCCGGACAGGGAACTATGGCTACACCTTC. It translates to CASSARTGNYGYTF. The full variable domain, in which reference TRBV7-6 and TRBJ1-2 provide the parts outside the CDR3, is GAGVSQSPRYKVTKRGQDVALRCDPISGHVSLYWYRQALGQGPEFLTYFNYEAQQDKSGLPNDRFSAERPEGSISTLTIQRTEQRDSAMYRCASSARTGNYGYTFGSGTRLTVV.

The V gene is TRBV5-4, the J gene TRBJ2-7; weak D call: TRBD1 (6 bases). The germline CDR1 and CDR2 sequences are SGHNT and YYREEE (reference sequence). The CDR3 runs 15 residues. Between the trimmed V and J ends, which lost 5 bases and 2 bases, there was a span of 17 bases. CDR3 sequence (DNA): TGTGCCAGCAGTTTCCGGACAGAAAAGGCCTACGAGCAGTACTTC. This encodes CASSFRTEKAYEQYF.

J is TRBJ2-5 and V is TRBV19; weak D call: TRBD1 (6 bases). This CDR3 has 16 residues. V was clipped by 5 bases and J by 7 bases, with 23 bases between them. Germline loops: CDR1 LNHDA, CDR2 SQIVND (reference sequence). In DNA, the CDR3 is TGTGCCAGTAGTTCGACAGGACGCGTTGCCGACCTGACCCAGTACTTC. It specifies CASSSTGRVADLTQYF.

This clone was observed a handful of times. This sample includes further DNA sequences coding for the same CDR3. The rearrangement links TRBV30 to TRBJ1-3; D is uncertain. Germline assignment: CDR1 GTSNPN and CDR2 SVGIG (reference sequence). The CDR3 extends over 13 amino acids. V lost 3 bases and J 1 base, leaving 7 bases between the germline ends. The CDR3 is CAWRVGSGNTIYF. DNA of the CDR3: TGTGCCTGGAGAGTGGGGTCTGGAAACACCATATATTTT. The full variable domain, completed using reference TRBV30 and TRBJ1-3, is SQTIHQWPATLVQPVGSPLSLECTVEGTSNPNLYWYRQAAGRGLQLLFYSVGIGQISSEVPQNLSASRPQDRQFILSSKKLLLSDSGFYLCAWRVGSGNTIYFGEGSWLTVV.

V and J are TRBV3-1 (or the pseudogene TRBV3-2) and TRBJ1-4; D may be TRBD1 (5 bases). The germline gives CDR1 LGHDT, CDR2 YNNKEL (reference sequence). The V end was cut by 8 bases, the J end by 4 bases, with 11 bases between. This CDR3 comprises 13 residues. The CDR3 region is CASLGLNNEKLFF. CDR3 nucleotides: TGTGCCAGCCTGGGACTCAATAATGAAAAACTGTTTTTT.

The chain couples TRBV2 to TRBJ1-2, with 11 bases that match TRBD1. V was clipped by 3 bases and J by 5 bases; unmatched bases: 8. The CDR3 consists of 16 residues. The germline V gene encodes CDR1 SNHLY and CDR2 FYNNEI. CDR3 sequence reads: CASSESGQGVFYGYTF. CDR3 bases: TGTGCCAGCAGTGAGTCGGGACAGGGGGTATTTTATGGCTACACCTTC.

V usage is TRBV6-2 or TRBV6-3 and J usage is TRBJ2-1, with TRBD2 matching 8 bases. The CDR3 is 15 amino acids. The germline gives CDR1 MNHEY, CDR2 SVGEGT. The junction had 7 bases not matched to a gene; V was cut back by 5 bases and J by 4 bases. As DNA, the CDR3 is TGTGCCAGCAGTGATTTTAGCGGGGATTACAATGAGCAGTTCTTC. This sequence encodes CASSDFSGDYNEQFF.

The genes are TRBV19 and TRBJ2-7; weak D call: TRBD2 (5 bases). Germline values: CDR1 LNHDA, CDR2 SQIVND (reference sequence). Trimming took off 0 bases at V and 0 bases at J, with 9 bases between the two ends. The CDR3 runs to 15 residues. The CDR3 spells CASSIESGSSYEQYF. The CDR3 DNA reads TGTGCCAGTAGTATAGAAAGCGGAAGCTCCTACGAGCAGTACTTC.

Here the CDR3 DNA reads TGTGCCAGCAGCTTAGCCGCCCAGGGGCACTATGGCTACACCTTC. Its translation is CASSLAAQGHYGYTF. This chain uses TRBV7-9 with TRBJ1-2, with a tentative D call TRBD1 (6 bases). The CDR3 consists of 15 residues. Germline assignment: CDR1 SEHNR and CDR2 FQNEAQ (reference sequence). Between the trimmed V and J ends, which lost 0 bases and 3 bases, there was a span of 11 bases.

This clone has more than one count but fewer than ten. The V call is TRBV19, the J call TRBJ1-2; 7 bases fit TRBD1. The V gene end was trimmed by 3 bases and the J gene end by 10 bases; junction bases not matched to a gene: 11. The CDR3 sequence is 14 residues long. Looked up from germline, CDR1 is LNHDA and CDR2 is SQIVND (reference sequence). CDR3 residues: CASSISGQLTAYTF. The CDR3 nucleotides read TGTGCCAGTAGTATTTCGGGACAGCTGACCGCCTACACCTTC.

V and J are TRBV6-5 and TRBJ1-1; 9 bases are shared with TRBD1. V was pared by 7 bases and J by 1 base, with 7 bases of the junction left unmatched. The CDR3 covers 15 residues. Germline V gene sequence: CDR1 MNHEY, CDR2 SVGAGI. CDR3 region: CASKIQGARNTEAFF. The CDR3 coding sequence is TGTGCCAGCAAAATACAGGGGGCCCGGAACACTGAAGCTTTCTTT.

V usage is TRBV7-2 and J usage is TRBJ2-5, with D uncertain. Per germline, CDR1 SGHTA and CDR2 FQGNSA. Trimming removed 5 bases at V and 4 bases at J, with 5 bases between. The CDR3 is made up of 11 amino acids. The CDR3: CASSIRETQYF. CDR3 sequence (DNA): TGTGCCAGCAGCATAAGAGAGACCCAGTACTTC.

The chain is built from TRBV6-6 and TRBJ2-3; 8 bases map to TRBD2. CDR1 and CDR2 from the germline V gene are MNHNY and SVGAGI (reference sequence). Unmatched junction bases numbered 5, after V lost 0 bases and J lost 3 bases. This CDR3 comprises 16 residues. The DNA for the CDR3 is TGTGCCAGCAGTTACTCTGCGGGGGGCCTAACAGATACGCAGTATTTT. Protein sequence: CASSYSAGGLTDTQYF.

This clone was seen only once. The chain is built from TRBV13 and TRBJ2-7; no clear D. The CDR3 sequence is 13 residues long. Germline V gene sequence: CDR1 PRHDT, CDR2 FYEKMQ (reference sequence). Trimming removed 2 bases at V and 6 bases at J, with 11 bases between. This CDR3 is CASSLTPEAEQYF. In DNA, the CDR3 is TGTGCCAGCAGCTTAACGCCAGAAGCCGAGCAGTACTTC.

The table lists this clone with a few counts. The rearrangement links TRBV25-1 to TRBJ1-4, with TRBD1 matching over 7 bases. The CDR3 is made up of 14 amino acids. Trimming removed 4 bases from V and 10 bases from J; junction bases left unmatched: 9. Germline V gene data show CDR1 as MGHDK and CDR2 as SYGVNS. The CDR3: CASSGDSQSRKLFF. In nucleotides, the CDR3 is TGTGCCAGCAGTGGGGACAGCCAATCGCGAAAACTGTTTTTT.

The rearrangement uses TRBV19 and TRBJ1-5; D is perhaps TRBD1 (5 bases). Germline V CDR1 and CDR2: LNHDA, SQIVND (reference sequence). This CDR3 region has 15 residues. Between the trimmed V and J ends, which lost 4 bases and 0 bases, there was a span of 10 bases. The CDR3 sequence is CASSTGTYSNQPQHF. Written as DNA, the CDR3 is TGTGCCAGTAGTACCGGGACGTATAGCAATCAGCCCCAGCATTTT. Variable domain in full (rest from reference TRBV19 and TRBJ1-5): DGGITQSPKYLFRKEGQNVTLSCEQNLNHDAMYWYRQDPGQGLRLIYYSQIVNDFQKGDIAEGYSVSREKKESFPLTVTSAQKNPTAFYLCASSTGTYSNQPQHFGDGTRLSIL.

The chain employs TRBV5-1 and TRBJ1-1; D is uncertain. CDR1 and CDR2 (germline): SGHRS, YFSETQ. With 5 bases removed from V and 1 base from J, the gap between germline ends came to 12 bases. The CDR3 runs to 14 residues. The CDR3 DNA sequence: TGCGCCAGCAGATGGGTGTATAGGAACACTGAAGCTTTCTTT. This gives the protein CASRWVYRNTEAFF.